A single sample is the source of the 30 T cell receptor beta chains below, sequenced in a study of T cell responses to AZD1222 COVID-19 vaccine. TCRdb's table, derived via immunoSEQ multiplex PCR, lists solely in-frame clones and lacks some. This sample yields nearly 110,000 clones, of which roughly 91% are seen a single time; 7.5% to 9% belongs to the top ten. The source was peripheral blood, collected 28 days after the second AZD1222 dose. The receptors derive from an adult who received the AZD1222 COVID-19 vaccine.

The chain links TRBV18 to TRBJ2-3; D uncertain. The V end was cut by 2 bases, the J end by 4 bases, with 4 bases between. From germline, CDR1 is KGHSH and CDR2 LQKENI. This CDR3 comprises 12 residues. The CDR3 spells CASSPTADTQYF. The DNA of the CDR3 is TGTGCCAGCTCACCAACAGCAGATACGCAGTATTTT.

This rearrangement joins TRBV7-3 to TRBJ1-1; no clear D gene. Trimming took off 0 bases at V and 6 bases at J, with 8 bases between the two ends. The germline V gene encodes CDR1 SGHTA and CDR2 FQGTGA. The CDR3 runs 13 residues. The CDR3 bases are TGTGCCAGCAGCTTAACACCCATTTCTGAAGCTTTCTTT. Encoded protein: CASSLTPISEAFF.

The chain has TRBV30 and TRBJ2-7; TRBD1 is a possible D gene (6 bases). Per the germline V gene, CDR1 is GTSNPN and CDR2 is SVGIG (reference sequence). Deletions cut 2 bases from V and 3 bases from J, with 11 bases between. The CDR3 is 13 amino acids. As DNA, the CDR3 is TGTGCCTGGAGTCGGGACACGAACTACGAGCAGTACTTC. This encodes CAWSRDTNYEQYF.

V usage is TRBV19 and J usage is TRBJ1-3; D remains unclear. In germline, CDR1 is LNHDA, CDR2 SQIVND (reference sequence). V lost 4 bases, J lost 8 bases, and 9 bases lay in between. This CDR3 region has 12 residues. The CDR3 DNA is TGTGCCAGTAGTACCGGAGGCGACACCATATATTTT. Translation gives CASSTGGDTIYF.

The rearrangement uses TRBV4-3 and TRBJ1-2, with a tentative D call TRBD1 (5 bases). V was clipped by 0 bases and J by 8 bases, with 16 bases between them. Germline CDR1 LGHNA, CDR2 YSLEER. The CDR3 totals 15 residues. This CDR3 reads CASSQEGLGPNGYTF. For the CDR3, the DNA is TGCGCCAGCAGCCAAGAGGGGCTGGGACCGAACGGCTACACCTTC.

The V and J genes are TRBV6-5 and TRBJ1-2; D is uncertain. V was pared by 6 bases and J by 6 bases, with 11 bases between. The V gene's germline CDR1 is MNHEY and CDR2 SVGAGI. The CDR3 is 12 amino acids. CDR3 sequence: CASRGRENGYTF. CDR3 DNA sequence: TGTGCCAGCAGAGGCCGGGAGAATGGCTACACCTTC.

V gene TRBV27 combines with J gene TRBJ1-1; TRBD1 agrees at 8 bases. Germline assignment: CDR1 MNHEY and CDR2 SMNVEV (reference sequence). The CDR3 is made up of 14 amino acids. Trimming removed 6 bases from V and 5 bases from J; junction bases left unmatched: 8. The CDR3 DNA is TGTGCCAGCAGCCATGACAGGGGAAGGACTGAAGCTTTCTTT. Protein sequence: CASSHDRGRTEAFF.

This chain links TRBV4-1 with TRBJ2-7, with D possibly matching TRBD1 (6 bases). The V end lost 4 bases, the J end lost 4 bases, and 20 bases lay between the germline ends. The germline V gene has CDR1 MGHRA and CDR2 YSYEKL. This CDR3 is 16 amino acids long. The CDR3 bases are TGCGCCAGCAGCCGAACCTCCTCAGGGGTAATATACGAGCAGTACTTC. It codes for CASSRTSSGVIYEQYF.

CDR3 loop: CAIEDRGLFTEAFF. CDR3 nucleotides: TGTGCCATCGAAGACAGGGGATTATTCACTGAAGCTTTCTTT. The genes are TRBV2 and TRBJ1-1; 8 nucleotides align to TRBD1. V was clipped by 10 bases and J by 4 bases; unmatched bases: 11. Germline values: CDR1 SNHLY, CDR2 FYNNEI. This CDR3 comprises 14 residues. Drawing the rest from reference TRBV2 and TRBJ1-1, the complete variable domain is EPEVTQTPSHQVTQMGQEVILRCVPISNHLYFYWYRQILGQKVEFLVSFYNNEISEKSEIFDDQFSVERPDGSNFTLKIRSTKLEDSAMYFCAIEDRGLFTEAFFGQGTRLTVV.

V and J are TRBV7-9 and TRBJ1-2; D is unclear. In germline, CDR1 is SEHNR, CDR2 FQNEAQ (reference sequence). V lost 2 bases and J lost 0, with 10 bases in between. CDR3 size: 15 residues. The CDR3 loop is CASSLSAATNYGYTF. CDR3 nucleotide sequence: TGTGCCAGCAGCTTAAGCGCAGCGACTAACTATGGCTACACCTTC.

This clone was counted a single time. The chain is built from TRBV5-6 and TRBJ2-5; no definite D call. The CDR3 consists of 11 residues. V gave up 4 bases and J gave up 3 bases, with 4 bases separating them. CDR1 and CDR2 from the germline V gene are SGHDT and YYEEEE. CDR3 in amino acids: CASSGEETQYF. The CDR3 coding sequence is TGTGCCAGCAGCGGAGAAGAGACCCAGTACTTC.

This clone was picked up one time. This rearrangement joins TRBV6-5 to TRBJ2-7, with D possibly TRBD1 on 6 matching bases. Trimming cost V 2 bases and J 2 bases, with 16 bases left between them. CDR3 length equals 16 residues. CDR1 and CDR2 from the germline V gene are MNHEY and SVGAGI. CDR3 protein: CASSYHGTGKAYEQYF. The CDR3 DNA reads as TGTGCCAGCAGTTACCACGGCACAGGGAAAGCCTACGAGCAGTACTTC.

This chain links TRBV7-9 with TRBJ1-1, with TRBD1 identical over 7 bases. The length of the CDR3 is 14 residues. The V gene end was trimmed by 5 bases and the J gene end by 0 bases; junction bases not matched to a gene: 3. Germline V CDR1 and CDR2: SEHNR, FQNEAQ (reference sequence). The CDR3 here is CASSRTGVNTEAFF. CDR3 DNA sequence: TGTGCCAGCAGCAGGACAGGAGTGAACACTGAAGCTTTCTTT.

The CDR3 loop reads CASSLRQEGYGYTF. DNA of the CDR3: TGTGCCAGCAGCTTAAGGCAGGAAGGCTATGGCTACACCTTC. The chain has TRBV7-2 and TRBJ1-2, with D uncertain. The length of the CDR3 is 14 residues. V lost 2 bases to trimming and J lost 4 bases, with 11 bases between them. Germline CDR1 and CDR2: SGHTA and FQGNSA.

This rearrangement joins TRBV19 to TRBJ1-1; the D is unclear. Germline-derived CDR1 and CDR2 are LNHDA and SQIVND (reference sequence). V lost 6 bases to trimming and J lost 8 bases, with 16 bases between them. The CDR3 contains 13 residues. The DNA of the CDR3 is TGTGCCAGTAGAGTTGGTGAGGCGGGAGAAGCTTTCTTT. As protein: CASRVGEAGEAFF.

This clone was seen once. The chain combines TRBV6-5 with TRBJ1-3, with D unresolved. CDR3 size: 13 residues. V dropped 6 bases and J dropped 1 base, with 7 bases sitting between them. Germline CDR1 and CDR2: MNHEY and SVGAGI. The CDR3 bases are TGTGCCAGCAGGATTGAGTCTGGAAACACCATATATTTT. As protein: CASRIESGNTIYF.

The J gene is TRBJ2-1, the V gene TRBV5-1, with 7 positions matching TRBD2. Germline values: CDR1 SGHRS, CDR2 YFSETQ. V shed 6 bases and J 5 bases; nucleotides not matched to a gene: 14. There are 16 residues in the CDR3. CDR3 coding DNA: TGCGCCAGCACCGCCTCTTTCGGGGGGTCCGACAATGAGCAGTTCTTC. It encodes CASTASFGGSDNEQFF.

V and J are TRBV6-2 or TRBV6-3 and TRBJ2-5, with D perhaps matching TRBD2 (6 bases). This CDR3 has 15 residues. CDR1 is MNHEY and CDR2 is SVGEGT in the germline V gene. V was trimmed by 4 bases and J by 4 bases, leaving 16 bases between them. CDR3 loop: CASSLVQARGETQYF. CDR3 nucleotide sequence: TGTGCCAGCAGTTTAGTTCAGGCGCGGGGAGAGACCCAGTACTTC.

The genes are TRBV19 and TRBJ1-4; D is perhaps TRBD1 (6 bases). This CDR3 has 15 residues. The ends were cut back, 3 bases at V and 7 bases at J, with 15 bases in the middle. Germline assignment: CDR1 LNHDA and CDR2 SQIVND (reference sequence). The CDR3, as DNA: TGTGCCAGTAGTATCTGGGGGCGTCGACGTGAAAAACTGTTTTTT. Its translation is CASSIWGRRREKLFF.

The V call is TRBV3-1 (or the pseudogene TRBV3-2), the J call TRBJ1-2; D remains unclear. Germline V CDR1 and CDR2: LGHDT, YNNKEL (reference sequence). V dropped 0 bases and J dropped 7 bases, with 3 bases sitting between them. The CDR3 is 11 amino acids. CDR3 residues: CASSQESGYTF. CDR3 DNA sequence: TGTGCCAGCAGCCAAGAGAGTGGCTACACCTTC.

The chain links TRBV11-1 to TRBJ2-1, with 11 bases fitting TRBD2. Germline loops: CDR1 SGHAT, CDR2 FQDESV (reference sequence). The CDR3 runs 15 residues. The junction had 5 bases not matched to a gene; V was cut back by 5 bases and J by 5 bases. The CDR3 nucleotides are TGTGCCAGCAGCATTAGCGGGGGGGCCAACAATGAGCAGTTCTTC. It specifies CASSISGGANNEQFF.

This chain links TRBV7-9 with TRBJ2-5, with D perhaps matching TRBD2 (6 bases). CDR3 length: 14 residues. V was clipped by 2 bases and J by 1 base, with 8 bases between them. The germline V gene has CDR1 SEHNR and CDR2 FQNEAQ (reference sequence). CDR3: CASSLSGGQETQYF. CDR3 coding DNA: TGTGCCAGCAGCTTATCCGGGGGCCAAGAGACCCAGTACTTC.

J is TRBJ1-2 and V is TRBV25-1; D not certain. The germline V gene encodes CDR1 MGHDK and CDR2 SYGVNS. V was cut by 3 bases and J by 4 bases, with 18 bases left in between. CDR3 size: 16 residues. CDR3 residues: CASSDAKRGILYGYTF. As DNA, the CDR3 is TGTGCCAGCAGTGATGCGAAGCGAGGGATCCTCTATGGCTACACCTTC.

The chain couples TRBV5-4 to TRBJ2-7, with TRBD1 identical over 9 bases. Germline CDR1 SGHNT, CDR2 YYREEE (reference sequence). V lost 2 bases and J lost 5; bases outside the gene matches: 5. The CDR3 is 14 amino acids. The CDR3, as DNA: TGTGCCAGCAGCTTTGGGACAGGGTTGAACGAGCAGTACTTC. Protein sequence: CASSFGTGLNEQYF.

The DNA for the CDR3 is TGTGCCAGCAGCTTAGAGGTATACAATGAGCAGTTCTTC. Protein product: CASSLEVYNEQFF. This chain joins TRBV13 and TRBJ2-1, with D uncertain. V lost 1 base and J lost 4, with 5 bases in between. The germline gives CDR1 PRHDT, CDR2 FYEKMQ (reference sequence). This CDR3 region has 13 residues. Full variable domain (missing parts from reference TRBV13 and TRBJ2-1): AAGVIQSPRHLIKEKRETATLKCYPIPRHDTVYWYQQGPGQDPQFLISFYEKMQSDKGSIPDRFSAQQFSDYHSELNMSSLELGDSALYFCASSLEVYNEQFFGPGTRLTVL.

The chain couples TRBV27 to TRBJ2-3; TRBD2 matches at 8 bases. This CDR3 has 15 amino acids. Unmatched junction bases numbered 6, after V lost 5 bases and J lost 2 bases. The germline V gene encodes CDR1 MNHEY and CDR2 SMNVEV (reference sequence). CDR3 bases: TGTGCCAGCAGTCCGCGCGGGGGGATCACAGATACGCAGTATTTT. Translation gives CASSPRGGITDTQYF.

The rearrangement uses TRBV5-4 and TRBJ2-5; 7 bases are a match to TRBD2. The germline gives CDR1 SGHNT, CDR2 YYREEE (reference sequence). V lost 9 bases, J lost 0 bases, and 8 bases stayed unmatched. This CDR3 region has 14 residues. CDR3 sequence: CAIRAGTNQETQYF. DNA of the CDR3: TGTGCCATCCGAGCGGGGACCAACCAAGAGACCCAGTACTTC.

This clone was detected only a few times. The J gene is TRBJ2-4, the V gene TRBV4-3; no reliable D call. CDR3 length: 17 amino acids. The V gene lost 1 base and the J gene lost 1 base, with 14 bases spanning the gap. Germline CDR1 LGHNA, CDR2 YSLEER. CDR3 residues: CASSQVYSEQAKNIQYF. In DNA, the CDR3 is TGCGCCAGCAGCCAAGTCTATAGTGAACAGGCCAAAAACATTCAGTACTTC.

This rearrangement joins TRBV19 to TRBJ2-7, with D possibly matching TRBD2 (6 bases). V lost 10 bases and J 2 bases, leaving 15 bases between the germline ends. The CDR3 loop spans 13 amino acids. Germline values: CDR1 LNHDA, CDR2 SQIVND (reference sequence). The CDR3 loop is CATHGGWPYEQYF. The CDR3 bases are TGTGCCACCCACGGAGGGTGGCCCTACGAGCAGTACTTC.

This clone was detected a few times. DNA for the CDR3: TGCGCCAGCAGCTTGGAAAGCTACACAGATACGCAGTATTTT. This sequence encodes CASSLESYTDTQYF. The chain joins TRBV5-1 to TRBJ2-3; D not resolved. V was shortened by 0 bases and J by 2 bases, with 7 bases between the two germline ends. The germline CDR1 and CDR2 sequences are SGHRS and YFSETQ. The CDR3 loop spans 14 amino acids. The complete variable domain, with remaining parts taken from reference TRBV5-1 and TRBJ2-3, reads KAGVTQTPRYLIKTRGQQVTLSCSPISGHRSVSWYQQTPGQGLQFLFEYFSETQRNKGNFPGRFSGRQFSNSRSEMNVSTLELGDSALYLCASSLESYTDTQYFGPGTRLTVL.